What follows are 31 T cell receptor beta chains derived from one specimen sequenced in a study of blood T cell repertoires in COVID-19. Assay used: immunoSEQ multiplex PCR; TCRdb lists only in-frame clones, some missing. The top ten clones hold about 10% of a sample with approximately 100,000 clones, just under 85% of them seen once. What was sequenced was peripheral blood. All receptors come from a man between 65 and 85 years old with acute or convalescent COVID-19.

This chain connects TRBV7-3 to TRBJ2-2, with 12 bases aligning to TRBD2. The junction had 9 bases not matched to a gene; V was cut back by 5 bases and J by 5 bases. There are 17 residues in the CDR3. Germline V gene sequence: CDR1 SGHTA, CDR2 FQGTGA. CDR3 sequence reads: CASSPRLAGERTGELFF. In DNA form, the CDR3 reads TGTGCCAGCAGCCCCCGACTAGCGGGAGAGAGGACCGGGGAGCTGTTTTTT. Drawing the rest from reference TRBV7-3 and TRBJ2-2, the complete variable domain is GAGVSQTPSNKVTEKGKYVELRCDPISGHTALYWYRQSLGQGPEFLIYFQGTGAADDSGLPNDRFFAVRPEGSVSTLKIQRTERGDSAVYLCASSPRLAGERTGELFFGEGSRLTVL.

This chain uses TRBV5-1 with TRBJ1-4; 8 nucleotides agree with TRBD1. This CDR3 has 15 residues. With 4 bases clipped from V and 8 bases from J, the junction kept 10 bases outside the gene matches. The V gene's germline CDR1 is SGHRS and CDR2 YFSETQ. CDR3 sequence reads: CASSPGTGLEEKLFF. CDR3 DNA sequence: TGCGCCAGCAGCCCCGGGACAGGACTGGAGGAAAAACTGTTTTTT.

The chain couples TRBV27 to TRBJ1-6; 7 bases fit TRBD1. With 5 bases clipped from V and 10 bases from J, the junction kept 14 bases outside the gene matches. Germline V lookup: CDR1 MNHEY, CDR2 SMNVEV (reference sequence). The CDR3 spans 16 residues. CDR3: CASSPPRTGLGSPLHF. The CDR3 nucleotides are TGTGCCAGCAGTCCCCCCCGGACAGGTCTAGGATCACCCCTCCACTTT.

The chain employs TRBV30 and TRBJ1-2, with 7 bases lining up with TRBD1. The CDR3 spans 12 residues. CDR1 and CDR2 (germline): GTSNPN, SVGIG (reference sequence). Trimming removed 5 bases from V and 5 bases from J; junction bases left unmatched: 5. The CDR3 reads CAWSTGSYGYTF. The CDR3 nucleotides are TGTGCCTGGTCGACAGGGAGTTATGGCTACACCTTC.

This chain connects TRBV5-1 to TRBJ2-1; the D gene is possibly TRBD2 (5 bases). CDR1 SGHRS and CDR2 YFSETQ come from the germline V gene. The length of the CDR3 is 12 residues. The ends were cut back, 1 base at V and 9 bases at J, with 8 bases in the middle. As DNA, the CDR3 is TGCGCCAGCAGCTTGACTCGGGGTGAGCAGTTCTTC. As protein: CASSLTRGEQFF.

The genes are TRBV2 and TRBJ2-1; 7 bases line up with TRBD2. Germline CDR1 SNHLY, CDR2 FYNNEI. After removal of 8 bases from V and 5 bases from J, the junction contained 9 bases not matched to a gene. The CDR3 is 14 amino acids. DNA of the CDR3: TGTGCCAGCGGTGGGCGGGGGTTAGACAATGAGCAGTTCTTC. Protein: CASGGRGLDNEQFF.

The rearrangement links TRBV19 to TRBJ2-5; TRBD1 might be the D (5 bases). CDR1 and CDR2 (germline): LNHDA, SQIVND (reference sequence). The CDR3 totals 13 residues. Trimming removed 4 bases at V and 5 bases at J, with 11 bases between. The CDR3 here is CASSKDTHETQYF. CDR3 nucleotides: TGTGCCAGTAGTAAGGACACCCATGAGACCCAGTACTTC.

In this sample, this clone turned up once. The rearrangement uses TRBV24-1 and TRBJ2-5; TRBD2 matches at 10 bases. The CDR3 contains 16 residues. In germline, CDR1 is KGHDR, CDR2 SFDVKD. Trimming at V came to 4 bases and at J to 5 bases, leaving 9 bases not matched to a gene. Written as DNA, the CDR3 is TGTGCCACCAGTGAACTTTCTAGCGGGAGTCTCGAGACCCAGTACTTC. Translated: CATSELSSGSLETQYF.

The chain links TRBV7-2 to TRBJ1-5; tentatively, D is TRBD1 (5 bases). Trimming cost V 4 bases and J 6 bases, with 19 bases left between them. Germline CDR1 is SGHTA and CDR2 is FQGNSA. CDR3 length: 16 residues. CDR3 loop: CASSSHGGGRGQPQHF. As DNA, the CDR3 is TGTGCCAGCAGCTCCCATGGCGGGGGGAGGGGTCAGCCCCAGCATTTT.

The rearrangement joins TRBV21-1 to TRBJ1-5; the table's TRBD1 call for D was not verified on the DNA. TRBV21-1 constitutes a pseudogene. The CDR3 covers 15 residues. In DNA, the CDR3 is TGTGCCAGCCTAACAGAGTTTTATAGCAATCAGCCCCAGCATTTT. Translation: CASLTEFYSNQPQHF.

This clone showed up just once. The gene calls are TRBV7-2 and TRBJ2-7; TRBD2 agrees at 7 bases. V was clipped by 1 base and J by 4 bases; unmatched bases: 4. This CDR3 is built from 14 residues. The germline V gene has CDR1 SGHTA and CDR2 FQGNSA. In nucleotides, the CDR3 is TGTGCCAGCAGCTTAGGGGGGGGGTTTTACGAGCAGTACTTC. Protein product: CASSLGGGFYEQYF.

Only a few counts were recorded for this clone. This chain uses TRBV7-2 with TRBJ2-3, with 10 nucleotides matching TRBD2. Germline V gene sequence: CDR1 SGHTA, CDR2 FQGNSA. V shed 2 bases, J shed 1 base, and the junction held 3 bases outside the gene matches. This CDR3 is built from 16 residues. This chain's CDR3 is CASSLRLAGGTDTQYF. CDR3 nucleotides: TGTGCCAGCAGCTTACGGCTAGCGGGGGGCACAGATACGCAGTATTTT.

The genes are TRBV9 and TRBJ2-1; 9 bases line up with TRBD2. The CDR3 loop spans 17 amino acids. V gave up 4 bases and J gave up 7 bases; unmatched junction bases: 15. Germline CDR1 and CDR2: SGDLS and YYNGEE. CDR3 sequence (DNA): TGTGCCAGCAGCCCCCAGGCAAGGCGGGAGGGAGTAAATGAGCAGTTCTTC. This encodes CASSPQARREGVNEQFF.

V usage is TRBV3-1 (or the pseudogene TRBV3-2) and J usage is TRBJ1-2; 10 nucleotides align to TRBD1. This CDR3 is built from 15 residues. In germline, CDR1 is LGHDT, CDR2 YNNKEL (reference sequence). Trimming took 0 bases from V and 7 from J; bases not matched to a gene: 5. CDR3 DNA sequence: TGTGCCAGCAGCCAAGAAGACAGGGGGCTCCTTGGCTACACCTTC. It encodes CASSQEDRGLLGYTF.

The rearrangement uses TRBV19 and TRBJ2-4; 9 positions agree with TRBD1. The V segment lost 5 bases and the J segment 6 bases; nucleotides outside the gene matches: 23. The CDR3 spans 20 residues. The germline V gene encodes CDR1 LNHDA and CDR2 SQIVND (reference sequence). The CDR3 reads CASSLLSGTGRPPKGNIQYF. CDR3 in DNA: TGTGCCAGTAGTCTACTATCCGGGACAGGGAGGCCCCCAAAAGGAAACATTCAGTACTTC.

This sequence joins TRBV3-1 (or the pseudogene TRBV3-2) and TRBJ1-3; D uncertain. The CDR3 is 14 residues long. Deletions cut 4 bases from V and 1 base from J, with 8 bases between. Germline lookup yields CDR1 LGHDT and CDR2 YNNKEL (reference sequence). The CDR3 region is CASSPARSGNTIYF. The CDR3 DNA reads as TGTGCCAGCAGCCCAGCGAGGTCTGGAAACACCATATATTTT.

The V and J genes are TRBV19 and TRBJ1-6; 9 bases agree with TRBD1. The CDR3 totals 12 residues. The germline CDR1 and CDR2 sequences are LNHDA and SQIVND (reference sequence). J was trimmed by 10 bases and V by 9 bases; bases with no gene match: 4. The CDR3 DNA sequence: TGTGCCAGCCGGGACAGGGACTCACCCCTCCACTTT. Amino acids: CASRDRDSPLHF.

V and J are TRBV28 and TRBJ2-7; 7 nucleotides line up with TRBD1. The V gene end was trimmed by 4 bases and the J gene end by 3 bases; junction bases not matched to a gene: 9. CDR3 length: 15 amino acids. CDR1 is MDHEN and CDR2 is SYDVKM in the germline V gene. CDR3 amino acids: CASSSTGVSGYEQYF. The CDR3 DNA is TGTGCCAGCAGTTCAACAGGGGTTTCAGGCTACGAGCAGTACTTC.

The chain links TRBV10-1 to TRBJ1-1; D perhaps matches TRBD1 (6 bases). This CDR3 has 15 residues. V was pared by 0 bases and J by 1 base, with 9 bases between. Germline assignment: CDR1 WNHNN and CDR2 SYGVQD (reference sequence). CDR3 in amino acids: CASSESNRANTEAFF. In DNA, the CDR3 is TGCGCCAGCAGTGAGTCCAACAGGGCGAACACTGAAGCTTTCTTT.

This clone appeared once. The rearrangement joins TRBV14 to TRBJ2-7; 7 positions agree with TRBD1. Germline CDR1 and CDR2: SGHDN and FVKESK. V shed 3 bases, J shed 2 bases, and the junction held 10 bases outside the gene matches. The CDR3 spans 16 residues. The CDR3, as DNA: TGTGCCAGCAGCCAGAGAGACAGGGACGGACCCTACGAGCAGTACTTC. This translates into CASSQRDRDGPYEQYF. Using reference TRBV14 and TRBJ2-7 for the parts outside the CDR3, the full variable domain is EAGVTQFPSHSVIEKGQTVTLRCDPISGHDNLYWYRRVMGKEIKFLLHFVKESKQDESGMPNNRFLAERTGGTYSTLKVQPAELEDSGVYFCASSQRDRDGPYEQYFGPGTRLTVT.

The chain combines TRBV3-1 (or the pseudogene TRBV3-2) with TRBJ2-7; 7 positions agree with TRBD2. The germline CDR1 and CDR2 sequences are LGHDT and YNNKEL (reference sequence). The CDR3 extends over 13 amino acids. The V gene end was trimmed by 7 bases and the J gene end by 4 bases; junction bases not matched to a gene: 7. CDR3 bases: TGTGCCAGCAACCCCGGGGAGGGTTACGAGCAGTACTTC. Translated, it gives CASNPGEGYEQYF.

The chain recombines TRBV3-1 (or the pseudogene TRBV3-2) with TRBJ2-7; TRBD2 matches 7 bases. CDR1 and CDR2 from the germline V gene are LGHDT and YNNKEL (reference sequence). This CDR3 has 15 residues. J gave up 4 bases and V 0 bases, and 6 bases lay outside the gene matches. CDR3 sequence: CASSQEEAGKYEQYF. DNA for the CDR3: TGTGCCAGCAGCCAAGAAGAAGCGGGGAAATACGAGCAGTACTTC.

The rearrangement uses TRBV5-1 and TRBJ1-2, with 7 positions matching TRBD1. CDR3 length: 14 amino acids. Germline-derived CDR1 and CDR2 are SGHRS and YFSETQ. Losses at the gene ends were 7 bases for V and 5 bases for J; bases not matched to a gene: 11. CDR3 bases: TGCGCCAGCTCCAGACAGGGAATAGAGTATGGCTACACCTTC. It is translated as CASSRQGIEYGYTF.

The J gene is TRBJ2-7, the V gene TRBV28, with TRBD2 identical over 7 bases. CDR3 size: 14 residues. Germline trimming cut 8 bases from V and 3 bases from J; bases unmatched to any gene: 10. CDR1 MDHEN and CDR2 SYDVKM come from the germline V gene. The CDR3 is CASGEGRLFYEQYF. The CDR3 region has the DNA TGTGCCAGCGGGGAGGGACGGTTGTTCTACGAGCAGTACTTC.

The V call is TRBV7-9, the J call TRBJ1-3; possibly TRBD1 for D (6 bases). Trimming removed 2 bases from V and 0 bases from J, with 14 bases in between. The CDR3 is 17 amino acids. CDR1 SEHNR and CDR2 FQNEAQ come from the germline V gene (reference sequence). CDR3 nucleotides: TGTGCCAGCAGCTTATCGGGGGGCGCTTTCTCTGGAAACACCATATATTTT. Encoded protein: CASSLSGGAFSGNTIYF.

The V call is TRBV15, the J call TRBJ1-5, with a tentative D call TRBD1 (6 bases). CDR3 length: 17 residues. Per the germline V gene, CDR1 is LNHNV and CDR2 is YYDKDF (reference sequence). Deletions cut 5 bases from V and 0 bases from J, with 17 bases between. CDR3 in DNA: TGTGCCACCAGCCGAAGAAGAGGGGGAAATAGCAATCAGCCCCAGCATTTT. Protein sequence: CATSRRRGGNSNQPQHF.

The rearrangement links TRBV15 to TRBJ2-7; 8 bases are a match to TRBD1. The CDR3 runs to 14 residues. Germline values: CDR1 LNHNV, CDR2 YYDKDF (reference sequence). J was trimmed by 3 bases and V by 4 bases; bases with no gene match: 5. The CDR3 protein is CATSTDRVIYEQYF. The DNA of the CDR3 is TGTGCCACCAGCACGGACAGGGTGATCTACGAGCAGTACTTC.

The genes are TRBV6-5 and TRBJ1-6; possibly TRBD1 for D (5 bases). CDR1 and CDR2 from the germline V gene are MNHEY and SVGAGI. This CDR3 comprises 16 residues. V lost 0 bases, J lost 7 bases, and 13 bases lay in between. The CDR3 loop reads CASSYSAPRENSPLHF. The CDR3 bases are TGTGCCAGCAGTTACTCGGCTCCCAGGGAAAATTCACCCCTCCACTTT.

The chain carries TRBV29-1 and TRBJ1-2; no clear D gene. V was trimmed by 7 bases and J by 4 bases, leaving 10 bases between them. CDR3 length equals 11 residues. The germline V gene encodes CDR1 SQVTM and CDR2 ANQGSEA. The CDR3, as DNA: TGCAGCGATGCCTACCTCTATGGCTACACCTTC. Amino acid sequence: CSDAYLYGYTF.

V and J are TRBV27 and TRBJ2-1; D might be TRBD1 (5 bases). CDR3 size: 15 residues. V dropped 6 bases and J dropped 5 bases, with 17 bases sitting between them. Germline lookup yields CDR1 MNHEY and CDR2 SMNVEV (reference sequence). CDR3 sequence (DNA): TGTGCCAGCAGACAACCAGGGTTTTTCGACAATGAGCAGTTCTTC. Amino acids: CASRQPGFFDNEQFF.

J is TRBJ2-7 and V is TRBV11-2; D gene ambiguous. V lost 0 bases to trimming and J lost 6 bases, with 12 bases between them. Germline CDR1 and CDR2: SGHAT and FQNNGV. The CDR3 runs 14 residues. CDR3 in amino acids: CASSLEWAPAEQYF. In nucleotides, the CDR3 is TGTGCCAGCAGCTTAGAATGGGCTCCCGCCGAGCAGTACTTC.